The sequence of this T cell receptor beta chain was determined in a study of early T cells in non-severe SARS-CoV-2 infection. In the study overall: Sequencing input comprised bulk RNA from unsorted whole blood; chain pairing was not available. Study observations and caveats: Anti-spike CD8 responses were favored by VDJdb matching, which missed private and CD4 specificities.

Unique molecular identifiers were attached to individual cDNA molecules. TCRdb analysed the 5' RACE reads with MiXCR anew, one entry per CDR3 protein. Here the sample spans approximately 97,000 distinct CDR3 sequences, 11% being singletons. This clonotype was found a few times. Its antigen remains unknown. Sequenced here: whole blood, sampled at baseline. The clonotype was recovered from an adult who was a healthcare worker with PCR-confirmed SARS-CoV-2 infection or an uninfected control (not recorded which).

The CDR3 DNA is TGTGCCAGCAGTAGAGGGGGTTTAAATGAAAAACTGTTTTTT. This gives the protein CASSRGGLNEKLFF. This rearrangement joins TRBV7-2 to TRBJ1-4, with a possible D match to TRBD1 (6 bases). The V gene's germline CDR1 is SGHTA and CDR2 FQGNSA. Trimming took off 6 bases at V and 5 bases at J, with 13 bases between the two ends. The CDR3 length is 14 residues.